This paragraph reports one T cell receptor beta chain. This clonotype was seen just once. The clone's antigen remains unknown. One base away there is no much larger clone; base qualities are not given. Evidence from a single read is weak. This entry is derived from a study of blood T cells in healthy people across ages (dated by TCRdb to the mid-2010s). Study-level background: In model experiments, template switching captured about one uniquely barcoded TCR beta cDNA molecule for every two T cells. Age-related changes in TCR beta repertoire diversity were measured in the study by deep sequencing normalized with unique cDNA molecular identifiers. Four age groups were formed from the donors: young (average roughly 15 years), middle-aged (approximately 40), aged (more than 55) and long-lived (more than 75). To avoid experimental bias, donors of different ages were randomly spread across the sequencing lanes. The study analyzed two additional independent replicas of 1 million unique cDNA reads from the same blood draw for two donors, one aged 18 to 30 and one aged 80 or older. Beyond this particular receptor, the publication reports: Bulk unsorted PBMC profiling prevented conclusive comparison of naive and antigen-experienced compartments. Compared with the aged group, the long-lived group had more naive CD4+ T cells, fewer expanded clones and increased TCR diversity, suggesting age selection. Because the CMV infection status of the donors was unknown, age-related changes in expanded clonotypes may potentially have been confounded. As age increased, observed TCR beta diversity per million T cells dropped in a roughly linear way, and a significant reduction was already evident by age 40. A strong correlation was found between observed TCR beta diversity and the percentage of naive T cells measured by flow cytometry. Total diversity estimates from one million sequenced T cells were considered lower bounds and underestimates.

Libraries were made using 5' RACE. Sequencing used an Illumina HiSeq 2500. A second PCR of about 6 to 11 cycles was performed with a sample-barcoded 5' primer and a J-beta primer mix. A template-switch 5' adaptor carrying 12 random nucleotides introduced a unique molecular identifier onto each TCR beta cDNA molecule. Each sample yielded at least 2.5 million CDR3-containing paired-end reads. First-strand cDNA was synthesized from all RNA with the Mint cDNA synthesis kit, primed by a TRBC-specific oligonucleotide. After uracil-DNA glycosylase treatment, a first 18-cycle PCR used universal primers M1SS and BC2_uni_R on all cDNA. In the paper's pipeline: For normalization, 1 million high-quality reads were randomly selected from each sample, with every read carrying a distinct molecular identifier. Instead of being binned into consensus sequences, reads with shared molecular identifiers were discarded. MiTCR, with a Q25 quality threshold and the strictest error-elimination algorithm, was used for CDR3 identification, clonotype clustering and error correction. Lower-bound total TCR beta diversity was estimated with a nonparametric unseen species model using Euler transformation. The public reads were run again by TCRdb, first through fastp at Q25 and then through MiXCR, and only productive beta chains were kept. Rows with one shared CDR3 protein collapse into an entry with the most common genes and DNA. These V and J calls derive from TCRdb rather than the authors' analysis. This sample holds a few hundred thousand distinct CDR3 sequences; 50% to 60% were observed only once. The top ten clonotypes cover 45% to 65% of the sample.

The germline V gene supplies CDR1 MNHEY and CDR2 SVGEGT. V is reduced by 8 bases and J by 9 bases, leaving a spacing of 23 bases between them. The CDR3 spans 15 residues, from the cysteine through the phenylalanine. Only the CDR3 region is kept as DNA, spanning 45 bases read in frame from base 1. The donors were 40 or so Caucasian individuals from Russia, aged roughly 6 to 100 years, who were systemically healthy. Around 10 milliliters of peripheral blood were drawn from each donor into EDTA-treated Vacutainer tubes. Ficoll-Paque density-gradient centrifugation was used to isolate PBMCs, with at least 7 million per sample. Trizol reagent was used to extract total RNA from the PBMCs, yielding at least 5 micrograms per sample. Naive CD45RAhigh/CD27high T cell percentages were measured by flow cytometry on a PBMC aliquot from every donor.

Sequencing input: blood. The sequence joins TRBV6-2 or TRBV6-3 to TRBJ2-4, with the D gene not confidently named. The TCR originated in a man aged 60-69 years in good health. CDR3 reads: CASHGRNGPESIQYF. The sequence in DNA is TGTGCCAGCCACGGACGGAACGGGCCGGAAAGCATTCAGTACTTC.